The T cell receptor (beta chain) described here comes from a study of blood T cell repertoires in COVID-19. Background on the study: T cells, B-cell-depleted T cells, or PBMCs provided the cDNA or gDNA that served as material.

The V segment lost 4 bases and the J segment 7 bases; nucleotides outside the gene matches: 7. The length of the CDR3 is 14 residues. Germline V gene data show CDR1 as SGHRS and CDR2 as YFSETQ. Sequenced by immunoSEQ multiplex PCR; TCRdb stores in-frame clones only, minus some. Here the sample spans under 400,000 clones, about 87% being singletons. This sequence originates from a woman between 25 and 40 years old with COVID-19, enrolled during active disease. This chain links TRBV5-1 with TRBJ1-4; 7 nucleotides match TRBD1. Sequencing was carried out using peripheral blood. In DNA form, the CDR3 reads TGCGCCAGCAGCCAGGACAGGACTCTTGAAAAACTGTTTTTT. It is translated as CASSQDRTLEKLFF. Combining the CDR3 with reference TRBV5-1 and TRBJ1-4 gives the whole variable domain KAGVTQTPRYLIKTRGQQVTLSCSPISGHRSVSWYQQTPGQGLQFLFEYFSETQRNKGNFPGRFSGRQFSNSRSEMNVSTLELGDSALYLCASSQDRTLEKLFFGSGTQLSVL.